The 32 T cell receptor beta chains below all came from one sample that was sequenced in a study of blood T cells in healthy people across ages. Using a J-beta primer mix together with a sample-barcoded 5' primer, a second PCR was run for about 6 to 11 cycles. Via MiXCR, TCRdb re-called the 5' RACE reads, giving one row per CDR3 protein. The sample carries some 1,500,000 distinct CDR3 sequences, 35% to 45% recorded once. The sequenced material came from blood. The source is a woman aged 18-29 years in good health.

The chain links TRBV6-2 or TRBV6-3 to TRBJ2-4; 7 nucleotides line up with TRBD1. Germline lookup yields CDR1 MNHEY and CDR2 SVGEGT. Trimming at V came to 6 bases and at J to 12 bases, leaving 14 bases not matched to a gene. This CDR3 comprises 14 residues. The CDR3 protein is CASSPGTVWDSQYF. The CDR3 bases are TGTGCCAGCAGCCCCGGGACAGTCTGGGACAGTCAGTACTTC.

This clonotype has a handful of counts. The J gene is TRBJ2-7, the V gene TRBV9; no reliable D call. The CDR3 loop spans 14 amino acids. Deletions cut 9 bases from V and 4 bases from J, with 20 bases between. CDR1 SGDLS and CDR2 YYNGEE come from the germline V gene. DNA for the CDR3: TGTGCCACCCGATGCCTTACACGGGCTTACGAGCAGTACTTC. Amino acid sequence: CATRCLTRAYEQYF.

This clonotype is a singleton in its sample. The chain couples TRBV12-3 or TRBV12-4 to TRBJ1-2; possible D gene TRBD1, 5 bases. The CDR3 is 15 amino acids. Trimming pared 4 bases from V and 5 bases from J, leaving 17 bases between. The CDR3 nucleotides read TGTGCCAGCAGTTCCAGAGGGGCCCCTAGGTATGGCTACACCTTC. It codes for CASSSRGAPRYGYTF.

This clonotype occurred once. At one end, the junction sequence differs from germline, possibly due to a read error. The rearrangement links TRBV11-2 to TRBJ2-1; unclear D gene. Germline V gene sequence: CDR1 SGHAT, CDR2 FQNNGV. The CDR3 covers 14 residues. The DNA of the CDR3 is TGTGCCAACAGCTCGCCGGATGTCTACAATGAGCAGTTCTTC. Its translation: CANSSPDVYNEQFF.

The V call is TRBV3-1, the J call TRBJ2-5; 13 bases fit TRBD2. Trimming at V came to 4 bases and at J to 1 base, leaving 3 bases not matched to a gene. The CDR3 has 16 residues. The germline gives CDR1 LGHDT, CDR2 YNNKEL (reference sequence). The CDR3 bases are TGTGCCAGCAGCCTCGGGACTAGCGGGACCCAAGAGACCCAGTACTTC. It yields the protein CASSLGTSGTQETQYF.

This clonotype was counted between two and nine times. V gene TRBV4-3 combines with J gene TRBJ1-1; TRBD1 might be the D (5 bases). The CDR3 spans 15 residues. Trimming pared 0 bases from V and 4 bases from J, leaving 12 bases between. Per the germline V gene, CDR1 is LGHNA and CDR2 is YSLEER. CDR3 loop: CASSQEAGAGTEAFF. Here the CDR3 DNA reads TGCGCCAGCAGCCAAGAGGCCGGGGCGGGCACTGAAGCTTTCTTT.

The chain is built from TRBV6-5 and TRBJ1-2; no clear D. The CDR3 is made up of 13 amino acids. V lost 4 bases to trimming and J lost 4 bases, with 10 bases between them. Germline CDR1 MNHEY, CDR2 SVGAGI. The CDR3 here is CASSFQNTYGYTF. The CDR3 DNA follows: TGTGCCAGCAGTTTCCAGAATACCTATGGCTACACCTTC.

The V gene is TRBV20-1, the J gene TRBJ1-1; 9 bases are shared with TRBD1. CDR3 length: 13 residues. CDR1 and CDR2 from the germline V gene are DFQATT and SNEGSKA (reference sequence). The V segment lost 5 bases and the J segment 6 bases; nucleotides outside the gene matches: 7. This CDR3 reads CSALRDRDSEAFF. The CDR3 nucleotides are TGCAGTGCTCTCCGGGACAGGGACTCTGAAGCTTTCTTT.

The sample holds a few counts of this clonotype. The chain combines TRBV20-1 with TRBJ1-5, with 10 bases fitting TRBD1. This CDR3 comprises 15 residues. Per germline, CDR1 DFQATT and CDR2 SNEGSKA (reference sequence). V dropped 5 bases and J dropped 9; count of bases not matched to a gene: 13. CDR3 nucleotide sequence: TGCAGTGCTTGCACCGGGACAGGGGTGGGTCTGCCCCAGCATTTT. Residues: CSACTGTGVGLPQHF.

This clonotype came up a few times. V and J are TRBV29-1 and TRBJ2-5; D not certain. V dropped 5 bases and J dropped 3 bases, with 7 bases sitting between them. Germline values: CDR1 SQVTM, CDR2 ANQGSEA. The CDR3 covers 11 residues. As DNA, the CDR3 is TGCAGCGTTCGCCAGGAAGAGACCCAGTACTTC. It encodes CSVRQEETQYF.

The rearrangement joins TRBV7-2 to TRBJ2-7, with D unresolved. The CDR3 loop spans 15 amino acids. Germline V CDR1 and CDR2: SGHTA, FQGNSA. Trimming took off 0 bases at V and 1 base at J, with 10 bases between the two ends. The CDR3, as DNA: TGTGCCAGCAGCTTAGCGTGGAGCTTTTCCTACGAGCAGTACTTC. Encoded protein: CASSLAWSFSYEQYF.

A note on this clonotype: No conserved phenylalanine or tryptophan ends this CDR3, so it is likely a read error. This chain links TRBV28 with TRBJ1-2; a possible D gene is TRBD1 (5 bases). This CDR3 is 14 amino acids long. Trimming removed 4 bases from V and 2 bases from J, with 11 bases in between. Germline V gene lookup returns CDR1 MDHEN and CDR2 SYDVKM. The DNA for the CDR3 is TGTGCCAGCAGTTGGGGGACCGAGAACTATGGCTACACCTTG. It translates to CASSWGTENYGYTL.

This clonotype was seen once. J is TRBJ1-2 and V is TRBV4-1, with unresolved D. Germline values: CDR1 MGHRA, CDR2 YSYEKL. V was cut by 1 base and J by 6 bases, with 9 bases left in between. CDR3 length: 13 amino acids. This CDR3 is CASSQGFPDGYTF. Here the CDR3 DNA reads TGCGCCAGCAGCCAAGGATTCCCGGATGGCTACACCTTC.

This chain links TRBV20-1 with TRBJ2-1, with 8 bases identical to TRBD2. This CDR3 spans 18 amino acids. Germline V gene sequence: CDR1 DFQATT, CDR2 SNEGSKA (reference sequence). J lost 2 bases, V lost 2 bases, and 14 bases had no gene match. CDR3: CSARLLGQTSVTYNEQFF. The CDR3 DNA is TGCAGTGCTAGACTCTTAGGGCAGACTAGCGTAACCTACAATGAGCAGTTCTTC.

The chain combines TRBV7-3 with TRBJ2-1; no firm D call. V was clipped by 3 bases and J by 1 base, with 10 bases between them. The CDR3 length is 15 residues. Germline loops: CDR1 SGHTA, CDR2 FQGTGA. The CDR3 DNA reads TGTGCCAGCAGCTTGGAACTACTATCCTACAATGAGCAGTTCTTC. Amino acid sequence: CASSLELLSYNEQFF.

The chain couples TRBV10-3 to TRBJ2-3; 7 nucleotides align to TRBD2. The CDR3 covers 16 residues. Trimming at V came to 5 bases and at J to 4 bases, leaving 12 bases not matched to a gene. Per germline, CDR1 ENHRY and CDR2 SYGVKD. CDR3 amino acids: CAISLEVGGSPDTQYF. The CDR3 region has the DNA TGTGCCATCAGTTTGGAGGTGGGCGGGAGTCCAGATACGCAGTATTTT.

The chain joins TRBV4-3 to TRBJ1-2; D is unresolved. The CDR3 has 16 residues. Per the germline V gene, CDR1 is LGHNA and CDR2 is YSLEER. V was shortened by 1 base and J by 2 bases, with 14 bases between the two germline ends. DNA of the CDR3: TGCGCCAGCAGCCAAGGATTGCCGACTTCCAACTATGGCTACACCTTC. Its translation: CASSQGLPTSNYGYTF.

This chain joins TRBV12-3 or TRBV12-4 and TRBJ2-4; 11 bases map to TRBD2. The assigned J gene may be wrong: the sequence end matches TRBJ2-7 better. The CDR3 spans 14 residues. CDR3 sequence: CASSPLAGAGEQYF. DNA for the CDR3: TGTGCCAGCAGTCCACTAGCGGGAGCAGGCGAGCAGTACTTC.

The V call is TRBV12-3 or TRBV12-4, the J call TRBJ1-1; a weak D match, TRBD1 (6 bases). V lost 6 bases and J lost 0, with 11 bases in between. This CDR3 comprises 14 residues. The CDR3 sequence is CASRLRGMNTEAFF. CDR3 bases: TGTGCCAGCAGGCTCAGGGGAATGAACACTGAAGCTTTCTTT.

V is TRBV6-5 and J is TRBJ2-2; a possible D gene is TRBD2 (7 bases). CDR1 is MNHEY and CDR2 is SVGAGI in the germline V gene. The CDR3 runs 17 residues. Trimming took off 2 bases at V and 5 bases at J, with 18 bases between the two ends. The CDR3 here is CASSYGEGGAATGELFF. DNA for the CDR3: TGTGCCAGCAGTTACGGCGAGGGGGGGGCGGCAACCGGGGAGCTGTTTTTT.

This clonotype showed up just a few times. CDR3 loop: CASSQELAETQYF. CDR3 nucleotide sequence: TGCGCCAGCAGCCAAGAGCTAGCAGAGACCCAGTACTTC. V is TRBV4-3 and J is TRBJ2-5; D is possibly TRBD2 (5 bases). CDR3 length: 13 residues. V was pared by 0 bases and J by 4 bases, with 6 bases between. Germline CDR1 LGHNA, CDR2 YSLEER.

The chain carries TRBV7-2 and TRBJ2-3; tentatively, D is TRBD1 (6 bases). Trimming shortened V by 5 bases and J by 5 bases, and 20 bases separated the two germline ends. Germline V gives CDR1 SGHTA, CDR2 FQGNSA. CDR3 length: 16 amino acids. CDR3 coding DNA: TGTGCCAGCAGCGCCCACCGAGGGGGTAGAATAGATACGCAGTATTTT. Translated: CASSAHRGGRIDTQYF.

This rearrangement joins TRBV4-1 to TRBJ2-1; D gene uncertain. The J call may be in error: the DNA end matches TRBJ2-7 better. The CDR3 contains 14 residues. Germline-derived CDR1 and CDR2 are MGHRA and YSYEKL. DNA of the CDR3: TGCGCCAGCAGGACGGGCGTCTCCTACAATGAGCAGTACTTC. Translated: CASRTGVSYNEQYF.

The table lists this clonotype with a few counts. The V gene is TRBV4-3, the J gene TRBJ1-4; D remains ambiguous. The CDR3 length is 13 residues. Between the trimmed V and J ends, which lost 0 bases and 6 bases, there was a span of 5 bases. Germline CDR1 is LGHNA and CDR2 is YSLEER. The DNA of the CDR3 is TGCGCCAGCAGCCAAGATCTCGATGAAAAACTGTTTTTT. Amino acids: CASSQDLDEKLFF.

The genes are TRBV5-1 and TRBJ1-2; 7 bases match TRBD1. The germline CDR1 and CDR2 sequences are SGHRS and YFSETQ. Trimming removed 4 bases from V and 2 bases from J; junction bases left unmatched: 14. The CDR3 has 17 residues. In nucleotides, the CDR3 is TGCGCCAGCAGCATCTCGGGACAGCAGAGCTCCAACTATGGCTACACCTTC. Encoded protein: CASSISGQQSSNYGYTF.

This chain connects TRBV6-2 or TRBV6-3 to TRBJ1-2, with D hard to call. The germline V and J ends were trimmed by 2 bases and 7 bases, with 11 bases remaining between them. The CDR3 spans 13 residues. Germline CDR1 reads MNHEY; CDR2 reads SVGEGT. CDR3 sequence (DNA): TGTGCCAGCAGTTACCGGGGTCTTGTTGGCTACACCTTC. It specifies CASSYRGLVGYTF.

V gene TRBV20-1 combines with J gene TRBJ2-1; 9 nucleotides agree with TRBD1. The CDR3 is made up of 16 amino acids. Unmatched junction bases numbered 9, after V lost 2 bases and J lost 4 bases. CDR1 and CDR2 (germline): DFQATT, SNEGSKA (reference sequence). CDR3 in DNA: TGCAGTGCTAGATCCCCTGGGGGACAGGGATACAATGAGCAGTTCTTC. This encodes CSARSPGGQGYNEQFF.

The chain uses TRBV29-1 and TRBJ1-1, with a possible D match to TRBD1 (6 bases). The CDR3 runs to 12 residues. Germline values: CDR1 SQVTM, CDR2 ANQGSEA. Trimming stripped 7 bases from V and 3 bases from J, with 12 bases between. CDR3 sequence: CSAGQWDTEAFF. The CDR3 coding sequence is TGCAGCGCCGGACAGTGGGACACTGAAGCTTTCTTT.

This clonotype was found a few times. The chain is built from TRBV20-1 and TRBJ2-5; D call uncertain. V gave up 5 bases and J gave up 4 bases, with 14 bases separating them. The length of the CDR3 is 13 residues. Germline lookup yields CDR1 DFQATT and CDR2 SNEGSKA (reference sequence). The CDR3 protein is CSAGRGRRETQYF. The CDR3 coding sequence is TGCAGTGCTGGCCGAGGCCGGCGAGAGACCCAGTACTTC.

Here the CDR3 reads CASTPPGPSDTQYF. CDR3 nucleotides: TGTGCCAGCACCCCACCGGGACCCTCAGATACGCAGTATTTT. This sequence joins TRBV25-1 and TRBJ2-3, with D possibly called TRBD1 or TRBD2 (5 bases each). The CDR3 spans 14 residues. V lost 7 bases and J 4 bases, leaving 15 bases between the germline ends. The germline gives CDR1 MGHDK, CDR2 SYGVNS.

This clonotype was seen repeatedly, ten times or more. CDR3 in amino acids: CSARRPTYNEQFF. The CDR3 DNA reads TGCAGTGCTAGACGACCAACCTACAATGAGCAGTTCTTC. This chain connects TRBV20-1 to TRBJ2-1, with D uncertain. Germline assignment: CDR1 DFQATT and CDR2 SNEGSKA (reference sequence). Trimming pared 2 bases from V and 2 bases from J, leaving 7 bases between. The CDR3 extends over 13 amino acids.

The chain combines TRBV30 with TRBJ2-1; TRBD2 matches at 9 bases. Germline loops: CDR1 GTSNPN, CDR2 SVGIG (reference sequence). The length of the CDR3 is 16 residues. V shed 1 base, J shed 11 bases, and the junction held 15 bases outside the gene matches. The chain's CDR3 is CAWSASRTSAESKQFF. For the CDR3, the DNA is TGTGCCTGGAGTGCCTCTAGGACTAGCGCGGAAAGTAAGCAGTTCTTC. Full variable domain (remainder filled in from reference TRBV30 and TRBJ2-1): SQTIHQWPATLVQPVGSPLSLECTVEGTSNPNLYWYRQAAGRGLQLLFYSVGIGQISSEVPQNLSASRPQDRQFILSSKKLLLSDSGFYLCAWSASRTSAESKQFFGPGTRLTVL.